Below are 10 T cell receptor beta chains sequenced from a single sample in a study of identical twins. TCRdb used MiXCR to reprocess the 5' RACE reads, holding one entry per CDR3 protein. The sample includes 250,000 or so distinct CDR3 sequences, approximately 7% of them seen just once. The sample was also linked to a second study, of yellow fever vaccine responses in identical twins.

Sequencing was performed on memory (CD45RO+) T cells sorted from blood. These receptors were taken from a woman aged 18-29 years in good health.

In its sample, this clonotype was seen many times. The CDR3 loop is CASSRETGRPATGELFF. CDR3 nucleotide sequence: TGCGCCAGCAGCAGAGAGACAGGACGACCCGCCACCGGGGAGCTGTTTTTT. The chain employs TRBV5-1 and TRBJ2-2; D is perhaps TRBD1 (6 bases). The CDR3 runs to 17 residues. V was trimmed by 4 bases and J by 4 bases, leaving 20 bases between them. Germline loops: CDR1 SGHRS, CDR2 YFSETQ.

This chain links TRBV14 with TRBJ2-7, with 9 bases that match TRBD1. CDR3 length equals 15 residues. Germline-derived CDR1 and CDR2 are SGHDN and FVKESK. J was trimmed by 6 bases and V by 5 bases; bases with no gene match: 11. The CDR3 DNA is TGTGCCAGCAGCGTGCGACAGGGGGTGAAGAGCGAGCAGTACTTC. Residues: CASSVRQGVKSEQYF.

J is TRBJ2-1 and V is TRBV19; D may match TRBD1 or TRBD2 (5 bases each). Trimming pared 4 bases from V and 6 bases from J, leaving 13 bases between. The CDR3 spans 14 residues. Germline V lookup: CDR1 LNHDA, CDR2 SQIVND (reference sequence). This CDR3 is CASSTAGTLNEQFF. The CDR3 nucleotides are TGTGCCAGTAGTACGGCCGGGACCCTCAATGAGCAGTTCTTC. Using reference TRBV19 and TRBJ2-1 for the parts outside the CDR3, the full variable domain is DGGITQSPKYLFRKEGQNVTLSCEQNLNHDAMYWYRQDPGQGLRLIYYSQIVNDFQKGDIAEGYSVSREKKESFPLTVTSAQKNPTAFYLCASSTAGTLNEQFFGPGTRLTVL.

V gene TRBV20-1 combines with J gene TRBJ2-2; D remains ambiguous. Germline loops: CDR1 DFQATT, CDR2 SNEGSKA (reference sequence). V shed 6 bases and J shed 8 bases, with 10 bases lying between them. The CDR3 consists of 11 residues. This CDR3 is CSAAYMGELFF. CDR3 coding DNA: TGCAGTGCCGCCTACATGGGGGAGCTGTTTTTT.

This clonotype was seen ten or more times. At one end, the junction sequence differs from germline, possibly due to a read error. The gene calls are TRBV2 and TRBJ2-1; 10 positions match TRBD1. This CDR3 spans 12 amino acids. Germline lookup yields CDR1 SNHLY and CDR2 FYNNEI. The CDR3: CASSEWDRGSVF. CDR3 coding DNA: TGTGCCAGCAGTGAATGGGACAGGGGATCGGTCTTC.

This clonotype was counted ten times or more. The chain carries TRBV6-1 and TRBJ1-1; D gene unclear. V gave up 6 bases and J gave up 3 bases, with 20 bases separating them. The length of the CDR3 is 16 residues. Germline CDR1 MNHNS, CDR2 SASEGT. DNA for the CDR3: TGTGCCAGCAGATCCGAATCTCCGGGAGACGACACTGAAGCTTTCTTT. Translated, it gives CASRSESPGDDTEAFF.

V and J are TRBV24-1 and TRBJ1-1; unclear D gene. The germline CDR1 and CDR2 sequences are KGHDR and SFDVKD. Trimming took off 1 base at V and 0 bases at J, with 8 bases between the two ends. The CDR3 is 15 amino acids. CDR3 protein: CATSDLGPMNTEAFF. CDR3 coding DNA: TGTGCCACCAGTGATTTAGGGCCGATGAACACTGAAGCTTTCTTT.

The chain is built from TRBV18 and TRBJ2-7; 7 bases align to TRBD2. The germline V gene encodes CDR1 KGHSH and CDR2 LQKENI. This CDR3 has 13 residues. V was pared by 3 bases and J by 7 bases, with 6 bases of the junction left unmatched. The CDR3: CASSPPGGNEQYV. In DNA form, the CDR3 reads TGTGCCAGCTCACCTCCCGGGGGGAATGAGCAGTACGTC.

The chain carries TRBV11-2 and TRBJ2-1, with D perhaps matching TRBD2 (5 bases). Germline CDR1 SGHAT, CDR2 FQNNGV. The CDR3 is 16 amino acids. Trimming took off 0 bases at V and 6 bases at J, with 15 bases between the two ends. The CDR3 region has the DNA TGTGCCAGCAGCTTAGATCGGGCTAGCTTTGGCAATGAGCAGTTCTTC. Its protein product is CASSLDRASFGNEQFF.

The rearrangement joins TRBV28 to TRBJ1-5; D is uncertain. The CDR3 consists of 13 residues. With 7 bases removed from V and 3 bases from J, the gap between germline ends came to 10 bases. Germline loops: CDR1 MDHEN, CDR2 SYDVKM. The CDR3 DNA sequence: TGTGCCAGCAACTTACAGCTCAATCAGCCCCAGCATTTT. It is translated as CASNLQLNQPQHF.